This section outlines one T cell receptor (beta chain) sequence together with its context. Its antigen is not known. With listed TCR primers and previously described methods, bulk TCR libraries were prepared. TCRdb re-called the PCR reads with MiXCR, one entry per CDR3 protein. The table records more than 85,000 distinct CDR3 sequences, 35% to 40% of them present only once. CD8+CD4-CCR7+CD45RA+ sorting gave the naive CD8 T cells. These data belong to a study of molecular identifiers for immune sequencing clone quantification. The wider study: Replicates partitioned RNA from approximately 20,000 or 98,000 naive CD8 cells into five parts, sequencing four. Points from the study as a whole: It was shown that clones above 20 RNA copies held over 99% of effector molecules, but under 1% in naive cells.

The sample was naive CD8+ T cells from blood, with Jurkat cell RNA spiked in. Noted subset: FACS-sorted CD8+CD4-CCR7+CD45RA+ naive T cells. The TCR sequence derives from a human donor in good health. Some libraries in this study had Jurkat cell RNA spiked in.

The CDR3 spells CASTPTRQETQYF. CDR3 coding DNA: TGTGCCAGCACCCCTACCCGGCAGGAGACCCAGTACTTC. The rearrangement uses TRBV6-1 and TRBJ2-5; D is unclear. Between the trimmed V and J ends, which lost 7 bases and 5 bases, there was a span of 14 bases. The CDR3 extends over 13 amino acids. Germline lookup yields CDR1 MNHNS and CDR2 SASEGT.